The entry that follows covers one T cell receptor (beta chain) sequence. Per the germline V gene, CDR1 is SEHNR and CDR2 is FQNEAQ (reference sequence). V lost 5 bases to trimming and J lost 6 bases, with 13 bases between them. The CDR3 has 14 amino acids. With a J-beta primer mix and a sample-barcoded 5' primer, a second PCR ran about 7 to 12 cycles. TCRdb re-derived calls from the 5' RACE reads in MiXCR, one entry per CDR3 protein. The sample holds about 730,000 distinct CDR3 sequences, approximately 43% seen once. This sample was included in a study of blood T cells in healthy people across ages. The origin of this receptor is an older woman in good health. The chain joins TRBV7-9 to TRBJ1-4; no clear D. Sample: blood. CDR3 amino acids: CASSPLGRYEKLFF. DNA for the CDR3: TGTGCCAGCAGCCCACTCGGACGTTATGAAAAACTGTTTTTT. Using reference TRBV7-9 and TRBJ1-4 for the parts outside the CDR3, the full variable domain is DTGVSQNPRHKITKRGQNVTFRCDPISEHNRLYWYRQTLGQGPEFLTYFQNEAQLEKSRLLSDRFSAERPKGSFSTLEIQRTEQGDSAMYLCASSPLGRYEKLFFGSGTQLSVL.